The subject of this entry is one T cell receptor (beta chain). Its antigen is not known. A junction end diverges from the germline sequence, so it may reflect a read error. TCRdb itself ran the reads through MiXCR, one entry per CDR3 protein. Among 300,000 to 400,000 distinct CDR3 sequences listed, 25% to 35% were seen once. The data were obtained in a study of T cell repertoires in cytomegalovirus infection. Study context: Recently described HLA-C-restricted plus well-studied HLA-B-restricted CMV epitopes were used. Indicated by public TCR beta signatures were CMV infection and matching HLA type.

General observations from the study: Ex vivo, HLA-C-restricted CMV-specific TCR beta clonotypes prevailed over the rest of the response. Based on cumulative public TCR beta family frequency, carriers of CMV plus the relevant HLA were identified.

The receptor was isolated from a human donor in good health (CMV status not recorded). Some clones in this sample may be carry-over from other donors' samples. The source was cultured PBMCs, collected from culture after CMV antigen stimulation.

The CDR3 region is CASNLGGFGNQPQHF. The CDR3, as DNA: TGTGCCAGCAACTTGGGGGGTTTCGGCAATCAGCCCCAGCATTTT. This chain uses TRBV5-6 with TRBJ1-5; tentative D call: TRBD1 (5 bases). CDR3 length equals 15 residues. Germline CDR1 reads SGHDT; CDR2 reads YYEEEE.